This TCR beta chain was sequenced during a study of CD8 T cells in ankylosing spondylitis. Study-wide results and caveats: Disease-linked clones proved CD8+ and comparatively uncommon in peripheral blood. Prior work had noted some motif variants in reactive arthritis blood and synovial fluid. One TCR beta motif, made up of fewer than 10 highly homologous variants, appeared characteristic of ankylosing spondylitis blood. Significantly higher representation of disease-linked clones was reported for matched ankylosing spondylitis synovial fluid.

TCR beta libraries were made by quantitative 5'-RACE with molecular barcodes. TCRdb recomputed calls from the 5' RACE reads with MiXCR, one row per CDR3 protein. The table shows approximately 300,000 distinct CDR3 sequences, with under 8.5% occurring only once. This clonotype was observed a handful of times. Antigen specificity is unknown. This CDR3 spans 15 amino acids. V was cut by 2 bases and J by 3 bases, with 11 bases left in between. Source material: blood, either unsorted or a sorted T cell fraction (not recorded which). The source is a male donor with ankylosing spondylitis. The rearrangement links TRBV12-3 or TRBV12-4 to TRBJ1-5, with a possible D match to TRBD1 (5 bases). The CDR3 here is CASSLRRQINQPQHF. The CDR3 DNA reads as TGTGCCAGCAGTTTACGGCGACAGATCAATCAGCCCCAGCATTTT.